One and the same sample provided the 8 T cell receptor beta chains below, sequenced in a study of T cell responses to AZD1222 COVID-19 vaccine. TCRdb's copy holds only in-frame clones and misses some; the assay was immunoSEQ multiplex PCR. This table has 180,000 or so clones, approximately 90% appearing once. The sample in question was peripheral blood, obtained 28 days after the second AZD1222 dose. The receptor set was obtained from an adult who received the AZD1222 COVID-19 vaccine.

CDR3 protein: CATVAGGQTDTQYF. The CDR3 nucleotides are TGTGCCACCGTAGCGGGAGGGCAGACAGATACGCAGTATTTT. The genes are TRBV6-5 and TRBJ2-3, with 11 nucleotides matching TRBD2. V was clipped by 10 bases and J by 3 bases; unmatched bases: 6. The CDR3 spans 14 residues. Germline CDR1 reads MNHEY; CDR2 reads SVGAGI.

This clone was observed a single time. The rearrangement links TRBV5-8 to TRBJ2-5, with TRBD2 identical over 9 bases. The length of the CDR3 is 17 residues. V shed 0 bases and J 5 bases; nucleotides not matched to a gene: 11. Germline V gene data show CDR1 as SGHTS and CDR2 as YDEGEE. The DNA for the CDR3 is TGTGCCAGCAGCTTGGGGAGCGGGGGGTACCACCGGGAGACCCAGTACTTC. Translation: CASSLGSGGYHRETQYF. The variable domain in full, completed from reference TRBV5-8 and TRBJ2-5, reads EAGVTQSPTHLIKTRGQQATLRCSPISGHTSVYWYQQALGLGLQFLLWYDEGEERNRGNFPPRFSGRQFPNYSSELNVNALELEDSALYLCASSLGSGGYHRETQYFGPGTRLLVL.

This chain joins TRBV6-5 and TRBJ2-1; no firm D call. Per the germline V gene, CDR1 is MNHEY and CDR2 is SVGAGI. CDR3 size: 13 residues. V lost 6 bases to trimming and J lost 4 bases, with 10 bases between them. CDR3 sequence: CASRDPTYNEQFF. The CDR3 DNA sequence: TGTGCCAGCAGAGACCCTACTTACAATGAGCAGTTCTTC.

The J gene is TRBJ2-7, the V gene TRBV14; 7 bases match TRBD1. The V gene end was trimmed by 4 bases and the J gene end by 4 bases; junction bases not matched to a gene: 13. The CDR3 totals 16 residues. The germline gives CDR1 SGHDN, CDR2 FVKESK. The CDR3 sequence is CASSPLGTAAQYEQYF. DNA of the CDR3: TGTGCCAGCAGCCCGCTAGGGACAGCTGCCCAGTACGAGCAGTACTTC.

This clone was seen just once. The V gene is TRBV7-2, the J gene TRBJ1-2; possible D gene TRBD1, 5 bases. The V end lost 4 bases, the J end lost 2 bases, and 11 bases lay between the germline ends. The V gene's germline CDR1 is SGHTA and CDR2 FQGNSA. This CDR3 is built from 14 residues. CDR3 residues: CASSSTGTNYGYTF. CDR3 DNA: TGTGCCAGCAGCTCCACCGGGACCAACTATGGCTACACCTTC.

J is TRBJ1-5 and V is TRBV7-2, with D possibly TRBD1 on 5 matching bases. V gave up 5 bases and J gave up 4 bases, with 12 bases separating them. Germline CDR1 and CDR2: SGHTA and FQGNSA. The CDR3 has 14 amino acids. CDR3 in amino acids: CASSPQDTNQPQHF. The CDR3 region has the DNA TGTGCCAGCAGCCCCCAGGACACGAATCAGCCCCAGCATTTT.

The chain uses TRBV10-2 and TRBJ1-2; TRBD1 aligns across 7 bases. The CDR3 is made up of 13 amino acids. Unmatched junction bases numbered 5, after V lost 6 bases and J lost 4 bases. From germline, CDR1 is WSHSY and CDR2 SAAADI. Written as DNA, the CDR3 is TGCGCCAGCAGAGAGGACAGGAGCTATGGCTACACCTTC. It codes for CASREDRSYGYTF.

V usage is TRBV29-1 and J usage is TRBJ1-2; D remains ambiguous. Germline CDR1 SQVTM, CDR2 ANQGSEA. The V and J ends lost 6 bases and 6 bases respectively, with 14 bases between them. This CDR3 region has 12 residues. The CDR3 DNA reads as TGCAGCGTCGGGTCGGGTAGGGATGGCTACACCTTC. Protein product: CSVGSGRDGYTF.